The T cell receptor beta chain described here comes from a study of blood T cells in healthy people across ages. The authors ran a second PCR of about 7 to 11 cycles using a sample-barcoded 5' primer and a J-beta primer mix. One entry per CDR3 protein, called by TCRdb with MiXCR from the 5' RACE reads. The sample includes 1.6 million or so distinct CDR3 sequences, 30% to 35% seen only once; the top ten take about 11%. Study-wide points: Diversity was higher, and naive CD4+ cells more numerous, in long-lived donors than in aged donors. The study lacked donor CMV status, which possibly confounded expanded clonotype changes.

CDR3 size: 17 residues. The ends were cut back, 4 bases at V and 4 bases at J, with 24 bases in the middle. Germline CDR1 is SGDLS and CDR2 is YYNGEE. As for this clonotype: What it recognizes is unknown.

The sequence derives from a young woman in good health. The chain couples TRBV9 to TRBJ2-7, with D possibly being TRBD1 or TRBD2 (7 bases each). Input material: blood. CDR3 region: CASSPTPGGGVSYEQYF. CDR3 bases: TGTGCCAGCAGCCCCACTCCAGGGGGGGGGGTTTCGTACGAGCAGTACTTC.